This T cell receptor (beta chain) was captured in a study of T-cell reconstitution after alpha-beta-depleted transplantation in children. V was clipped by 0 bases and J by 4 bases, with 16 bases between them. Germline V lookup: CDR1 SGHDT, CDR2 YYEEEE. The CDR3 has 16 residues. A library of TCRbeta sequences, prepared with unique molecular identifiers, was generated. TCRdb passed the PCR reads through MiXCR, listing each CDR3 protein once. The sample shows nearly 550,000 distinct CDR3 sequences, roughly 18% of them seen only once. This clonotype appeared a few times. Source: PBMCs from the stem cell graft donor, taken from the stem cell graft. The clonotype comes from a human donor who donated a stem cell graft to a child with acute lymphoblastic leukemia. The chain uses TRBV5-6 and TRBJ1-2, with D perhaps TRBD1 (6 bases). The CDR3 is CASSLVAGGESYGYTF. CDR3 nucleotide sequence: TGTGCCAGCAGCTTGGTGGCGGGGGGCGAGAGCTATGGCTACACCTTC.